The T cell receptor (beta chain) described here comes from a study of T cell responses to AZD1222 COVID-19 vaccine. General observations from the study: Donors, mostly white British, included more females; clonal diversity was possibly underestimated. Seropositive status at baseline applied to only a handful of AZD1222 recipients. Regions left unmutated in variants are reportedly the target of nearly half of spike-specific TCRs.

Note on this clone: The antigen remains unidentified.

The repertoire was sequenced with immunoSEQ multiplex PCR; TCRdb's copy has only in-frame clones and lacks some. The data show about 200,000 clones, approximately 94% seen once. Germline V lookup: CDR1 SGDLS, CDR2 YYNGEE. CDR3 length: 17 amino acids. Trimming took off 0 bases at V and 1 base at J, with 17 bases between the two ends. This TCR was recovered from an adult who received the MenACWY meningococcal vaccine as a control. This rearrangement joins TRBV9 to TRBJ2-7, with D maybe TRBD2 (6 bases). The material was peripheral blood, obtained 28 days after the second dose of the MenACWY control vaccine. The CDR3 DNA reads TGTGCCAGCAGCGTAGACCCCCCGGGCGGACTATCCTACGAGCAGTACTTC. This sequence encodes CASSVDPPGGLSYEQYF. Based on the CDR3 plus reference TRBV9 and TRBJ2-7, the full variable domain is DSGVTQTPKHLITATGQRVTLRCSPRSGDLSVYWYQQSLDQGLQFLIQYYNGEERAKGNILERFSAQQFPDLHSELNLSSLELGDSALYFCASSVDPPGGLSYEQYFGPGTRLTVT.